These 5 T cell receptor beta chains were all obtained from the same sample, sequenced in a study of cytomegalovirus exposure and HLA in healthy donors. PCR was performed using 60 Vbeta and 13 Jbeta primers. The method was immunoSEQ multiplex PCR; TCRdb's version includes in-frame clones alone and lacks a portion of them. The repertoire holds fewer than 150,000 clones, with about 80% as singletons. Sequencing was carried out using PBMCs. These receptors all come from a male donor in good health and CMV-seronegative.

The CDR3 DNA reads as TGTGCCAGCAGCTTGGGCAGGACTGGCTATAATTCACCCCTCCACTTT. This sequence encodes CASSLGRTGYNSPLHF. The chain carries TRBV7-2 and TRBJ1-6; no clear D. V lost 3 bases to trimming and J lost 3 bases, with 12 bases between them. The CDR3 spans 16 residues. Per germline, CDR1 SGHTA and CDR2 FQGNSA.

The genes are TRBV29-1 and TRBJ1-2, with TRBD1 matching 7 bases. The V gene end was trimmed by 3 bases and the J gene end by 5 bases; junction bases not matched to a gene: 6. This CDR3 contains 13 residues. Looked up from germline, CDR1 is SQVTM and CDR2 is ANQGSEA. CDR3 in amino acids: CSVDPQGEYGYTF. The CDR3 DNA follows: TGCAGCGTTGATCCGCAGGGGGAGTATGGCTACACCTTC.

The chain uses TRBV25-1 and TRBJ1-1; D is possibly TRBD1 (6 bases). CDR3 size: 13 residues. The germline V gene encodes CDR1 MGHDK and CDR2 SYGVNS. The V and J ends lost 6 bases and 5 bases respectively, with 13 bases between them. CDR3 nucleotides: TGTGCCAGCAGAGCACAGGGAAAAACTGAAGCTTTCTTT. Translation: CASRAQGKTEAFF.

V usage is TRBV19 and J usage is TRBJ2-1, with TRBD2 identical over 7 bases. The V and J ends lost 3 bases and 0 bases, in that order; junction bases with no gene match: 11. The CDR3 consists of 18 residues. Germline lookup yields CDR1 LNHDA and CDR2 SQIVND (reference sequence). CDR3 amino acids: CASSIPFRAGVSYNEQFF. CDR3 sequence (DNA): TGTGCCAGTAGTATTCCTTTCCGGGCGGGGGTCTCCTACAATGAGCAGTTCTTC.

The rearrangement uses TRBV7-6 and TRBJ2-7, with a possible D match to TRBD2 (6 bases). This CDR3 is built from 13 residues. V lost 4 bases, J lost 5 bases, and 12 bases lay in between. CDR1 SGHVS and CDR2 FNYEAQ come from the germline V gene. For the CDR3, the DNA is TGTGCCAGCAGCTCACGACTAGATGACGAGCAGTACTTC. This sequence encodes CASSSRLDDEQYF.